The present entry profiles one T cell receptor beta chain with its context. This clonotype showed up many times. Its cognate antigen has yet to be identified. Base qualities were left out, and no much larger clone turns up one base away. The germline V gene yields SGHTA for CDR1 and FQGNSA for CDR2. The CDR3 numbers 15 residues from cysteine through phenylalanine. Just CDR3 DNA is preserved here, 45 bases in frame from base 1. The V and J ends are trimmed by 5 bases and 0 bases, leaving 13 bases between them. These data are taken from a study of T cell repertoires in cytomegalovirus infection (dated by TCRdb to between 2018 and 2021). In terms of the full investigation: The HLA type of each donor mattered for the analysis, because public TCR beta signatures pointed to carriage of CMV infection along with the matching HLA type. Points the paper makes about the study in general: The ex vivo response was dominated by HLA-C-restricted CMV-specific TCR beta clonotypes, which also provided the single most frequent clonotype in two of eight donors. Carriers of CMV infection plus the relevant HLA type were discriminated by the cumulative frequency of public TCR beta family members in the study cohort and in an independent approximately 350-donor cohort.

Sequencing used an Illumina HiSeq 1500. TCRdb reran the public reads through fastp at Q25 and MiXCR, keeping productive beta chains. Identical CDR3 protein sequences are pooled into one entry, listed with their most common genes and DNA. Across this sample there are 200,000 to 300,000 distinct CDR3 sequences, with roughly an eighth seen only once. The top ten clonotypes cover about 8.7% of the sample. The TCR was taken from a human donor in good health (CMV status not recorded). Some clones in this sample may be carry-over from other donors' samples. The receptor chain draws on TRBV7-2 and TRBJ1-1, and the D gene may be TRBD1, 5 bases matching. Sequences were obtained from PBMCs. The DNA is TGTGCCAGCAGCGAGTGGGCAGGGATGAACACTGAAGCTTTCTTT. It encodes CASSEWAGMNTEAFF.